The 31 T cell receptor beta chains given below trace back to one sample, sequenced in a study of OX40 agonist ivuxolimab in advanced cancers. Assay used: immunoSEQ multiplex PCR; TCRdb lists only in-frame clones, some missing. The sample lists tens of thousands of clones, nearly 90% occurring once. The sample was CD4+ or CD8+ T cells sorted from blood, taken in a trial of the OX40 agonist ivuxolimab. Receptors were obtained from an adult with an advanced solid tumor such as melanoma, head and neck, liver or kidney cancer.

The genes are TRBV6-4 and TRBJ2-2; D ambiguous. There are 14 residues in the CDR3. Per the germline V gene, CDR1 is MRHNA and CDR2 is SNTAGT. V was cut by 3 bases and J by 3 bases, with 8 bases left in between. The CDR3 reads CASSEGIHTGELFF. DNA of the CDR3: TGTGCCAGCAGTGAGGGGATACACACCGGGGAGCTGTTTTTT.

The chain links TRBV5-8 to TRBJ1-3; 7 nucleotides line up with TRBD1. The germline V gene has CDR1 SGHTS and CDR2 YDEGEE. J lost 8 bases, V lost 4 bases, and 9 bases had no gene match. The CDR3 is 14 residues long. CDR3 loop: CASSGGQPGDTIYF. CDR3 DNA: TGTGCCAGCAGCGGGGGACAGCCCGGAGACACCATATATTTT.

The rearrangement uses TRBV6-5 and TRBJ2-7; D not resolved. The ends were cut back, 2 bases at V and 3 bases at J, with 8 bases in the middle. The CDR3 consists of 13 residues. The germline V gene has CDR1 MNHEY and CDR2 SVGAGI. CDR3 DNA: TGTGCCAGCAGTTACGTGTCAGGCTACGAGCAGTACTTC. Its protein product is CASSYVSGYEQYF.

The chain carries TRBV4-1 and TRBJ2-7; 7 positions match TRBD2. CDR1 is MGHRA, CDR2 YSYEKL, per germline. The CDR3 covers 15 residues. V dropped 4 bases and J dropped 3; count of bases not matched to a gene: 9. CDR3 bases: TGCGCCAGCAGCCCTTCCGGCGGGAGCCACTACGAGCAGTACTTC. The encoded protein is CASSPSGGSHYEQYF.

The V call is TRBV29-1, the J call TRBJ2-7; D uncertain. Looked up from germline, CDR1 is SQVTM and CDR2 is ANQGSEA. This CDR3 region has 13 residues. Deletions cut 1 base from V and 2 bases from J, with 9 bases between. Here the CDR3 reads CSVEGDNPYEQYF. Written as DNA, the CDR3 is TGCAGCGTTGAAGGAGACAACCCCTACGAGCAGTACTTC.

This rearrangement joins TRBV6-6 to TRBJ2-5; D gene unclear. The germline CDR1 and CDR2 sequences are MNHNY and SVGAGI (reference sequence). The length of the CDR3 is 13 residues. Trimming removed 6 bases at V and 2 bases at J, with 10 bases between. CDR3 protein: CASRWPEQETQYF. In DNA form, the CDR3 reads TGTGCCAGCAGATGGCCTGAACAAGAGACCCAGTACTTC.

The chain employs TRBV5-1 and TRBJ1-1; D call uncertain. Germline V lookup: CDR1 SGHRS, CDR2 YFSETQ. Trimming left V 4 bases short and J 4 bases short, with 14 bases between. There are 14 residues in the CDR3. The CDR3 DNA is TGCGCCAGCAGCCAGAGCCCAGAGGGCACTGAAGCTTTCTTT. It is translated as CASSQSPEGTEAFF.

V is TRBV6-6 and J is TRBJ1-1; D perhaps matches TRBD1 (5 bases). This CDR3 has 15 residues. In germline, CDR1 is MNHNY, CDR2 SVGAGI (reference sequence). V lost 4 bases to trimming and J lost 1 base, with 13 bases between them. CDR3 loop: CASSLFGAGNTEAFF. CDR3 nucleotide sequence: TGTGCCAGCAGTTTGTTTGGGGCAGGGAACACTGAAGCTTTCTTT.

The chain carries TRBV9 and TRBJ2-7; a possible D gene is TRBD2 (6 bases). CDR3 length equals 15 residues. Per germline, CDR1 SGDLS and CDR2 YYNGEE. Trimming left V 4 bases short and J 3 bases short, with 17 bases between. The CDR3 DNA reads TGTGCCAGCAGCCTCCGGGACTCTGCAGACTACGAGCAGTACTTC. Translation gives CASSLRDSADYEQYF.

J is TRBJ2-1 and V is TRBV30; D not certain. The V and J ends lost 2 bases and 6 bases respectively, with 8 bases between them. The CDR3 runs 12 residues. Germline-derived CDR1 and CDR2 are GTSNPN and SVGIG (reference sequence). CDR3 amino acids: CAWSRIPNEQFF. The CDR3 coding sequence is TGTGCCTGGAGTAGGATCCCCAATGAGCAGTTCTTC.

The chain has TRBV7-2 and TRBJ2-7, with D tentatively TRBD1 (6 bases). Trimming stripped 1 base from V and 0 bases from J, with 10 bases between. The CDR3 runs to 15 residues. From germline, CDR1 is SGHTA and CDR2 FQGNSA. Here the CDR3 reads CASSLVGQTSYEQYF. For the CDR3, the DNA is TGTGCCAGCAGCTTAGTGGGACAAACCTCCTACGAGCAGTACTTC.

The chain's CDR3 is CASSLAGASYEQYF. CDR3 nucleotides: TGTGCCAGCAGTTTGGCAGGGGCGTCCTACGAGCAGTACTTC. The chain links TRBV28 to TRBJ2-7; possibly TRBD1 for D (6 bases). This CDR3 has 14 residues. Trimming cost V 3 bases and J 1 base, with 10 bases left between them. CDR1 is MDHEN and CDR2 is SYDVKM in the germline V gene.

In its sample, this clone was seen once. The chain uses TRBV7-9 and TRBJ2-7; 7 bases fit TRBD1. Per the germline V gene, CDR1 is SEHNR and CDR2 is FQNEAQ (reference sequence). J lost 3 bases, V lost 3 bases, and 5 bases had no gene match. The CDR3 covers 14 residues. The CDR3 bases are TGTGCCAGCAGCTTGTCGTACAGGGGCTACGAGCAGTACTTC. Translation gives CASSLSYRGYEQYF.

The V gene is TRBV9, the J gene TRBJ2-1; 9 bases are a match to TRBD1. Unmatched junction bases numbered 15, after V lost 1 base and J lost 10 bases. This CDR3 region has 17 residues. CDR1 is SGDLS and CDR2 is YYNGEE in the germline V gene. The DNA of the CDR3 is TGTGCCAGCAGCGTATACTCCACAGGGGGCACCGAGGGGGAGCAGTTCTTC. This translates into CASSVYSTGGTEGEQFF.

V is TRBV6-1 and J is TRBJ2-3; D might be TRBD2 (6 bases). Germline V gene data show CDR1 as MNHNS and CDR2 as SASEGT. The CDR3 loop spans 20 amino acids. V dropped 6 bases and J dropped 0 bases, with 28 bases sitting between them. The CDR3 here is CASSELPPNNGLISTDTQYF. The CDR3 DNA sequence: TGTGCCAGCAGCGAACTACCTCCGAACAACGGACTAATTAGCACAGATACGCAGTATTTT.

The chain is built from TRBV27 and TRBJ2-7; tentatively, D is TRBD1 (6 bases). The V and J ends lost 2 bases and 2 bases respectively, with 16 bases between them. CDR1 and CDR2 from the germline V gene are MNHEY and SMNVEV (reference sequence). This CDR3 contains 16 residues. The CDR3 nucleotides are TGTGCCAGCAGTTTAGCATTGGGGAACAGGGCCTACGAGCAGTACTTC. It yields the protein CASSLALGNRAYEQYF.

This sequence joins TRBV6-4 and TRBJ2-3, with 8 positions matching TRBD2. This CDR3 has 17 residues. Germline V lookup: CDR1 MRHNA, CDR2 SNTAGT. Unmatched junction bases numbered 8, after V lost 2 bases and J lost 1 base. The CDR3 nucleotides are TGTGCCAGCAGTGACGACCCCGCGGGGGGACGCACAGATACGCAGTATTTT. As protein: CASSDDPAGGRTDTQYF.

The J gene is TRBJ2-1, the V gene TRBV5-1; 16 bases line up with TRBD2. CDR1 is SGHRS, CDR2 YFSETQ, per germline. The CDR3 sequence is 18 residues long. The V segment lost 4 bases and the J segment 7 bases; nucleotides outside the gene matches: 11. The CDR3 DNA sequence: TGCGCCAGCAGCCCGGGACTAGCGGGAGGGCCGGGGGATAATGAGCAGTTCTTC. Translated: CASSPGLAGGPGDNEQFF.

The rearrangement joins TRBV12-5 to TRBJ1-1; D is undetermined. V gave up 6 bases and J gave up 0 bases, with 8 bases separating them. The CDR3 is 13 residues long. Looked up from germline, CDR1 is LGHNT and CDR2 is FRNRAP. The CDR3 here is CASGTGLNTEAFF. DNA of the CDR3: TGTGCTAGTGGAACGGGTTTGAACACTGAAGCTTTCTTT. Full variable domain (rest looked up from reference TRBV12-5 and TRBJ1-1): DARVTQTPRHKVTEMGQEVTMRCQPILGHNTVFWYRQTMMQGLELLAYFRNRAPLDDSGMPKDRFSAEMPDATLATLKIQPSEPRDSAVYFCASGTGLNTEAFFGQGTRLTVV.

The count of this clone is one. The DNA for the CDR3 is TGTGCCAGCAGCCCTAGATCCCGGGACAGGGGGCAGCCCCAGCATTTT. It specifies CASSPRSRDRGQPQHF. V and J are TRBV9 and TRBJ1-5, with TRBD1 identical over 11 bases. This CDR3 contains 16 residues. The germline gives CDR1 SGDLS, CDR2 YYNGEE. Trimming at V came to 4 bases and at J to 7 bases, leaving 10 bases not matched to a gene.

CDR3 nucleotides: TGTGCCAGCATGTTGCGGGATGAGCAGTTCTTC. The encoded protein is CASMLRDEQFF. V is TRBV27 and J is TRBJ2-1; D is perhaps TRBD2 (5 bases). Trimming pared 7 bases from V and 8 bases from J, leaving 9 bases between. Germline-derived CDR1 and CDR2 are MNHEY and SMNVEV (reference sequence). The length of the CDR3 is 11 residues.

The sample holds a few counts of this clone. The gene calls are TRBV6-6 and TRBJ2-1; 9 positions agree with TRBD2. CDR1 and CDR2 from the germline V gene are MNHNY and SVGAGI (reference sequence). V shed 8 bases, J shed 2 bases, and the junction held 10 bases outside the gene matches. The CDR3 spans 16 residues. The CDR3 loop reads CASRTSASPPYNEQFF. In nucleotides, the CDR3 is TGTGCCAGCCGGACTAGCGCCTCCCCCCCCTACAATGAGCAGTTCTTC.

The chain has TRBV21-1 and TRBJ2-1; the DNA was not used to check the table's D call, TRBD2. TRBV21-1 represents a pseudogene. The CDR3 length is 17 residues. The CDR3 loop reads CASPPLAEVSSYNEQFF. Written as DNA, the CDR3 is TGTGCCAGCCCCCCGCTAGCGGAAGTTAGCTCCTACAATGAGCAGTTCTTC.

V usage is TRBV4-1 and J usage is TRBJ1-1; D uncertain. The CDR3 spans 15 residues. V lost 1 base and J lost 0, with 9 bases in between. CDR1 MGHRA and CDR2 YSYEKL come from the germline V gene. CDR3 amino acids: CASSQGAFMNTEAFF. The DNA for the CDR3 is TGCGCCAGCAGCCAAGGAGCTTTCATGAACACTGAAGCTTTCTTT.

The chain couples TRBV18 to TRBJ2-1; perhaps TRBD2 as D (5 bases). Between the trimmed V and J ends, which lost 8 bases and 0 bases, there was a span of 11 bases. The CDR3 has 14 amino acids. CDR1 is KGHSH, CDR2 LQKENI, per germline. The CDR3 DNA reads TGTGCCAGCAAGCAAGAGGGCTCCTACAATGAGCAGTTCTTC. It yields the protein CASKQEGSYNEQFF.

The chain employs TRBV5-4 and TRBJ2-7; D possibly uses TRBD1 or TRBD2 (6 bases each). CDR1 and CDR2 (germline): SGHNT, YYREEE (reference sequence). The V gene lost 4 bases and the J gene lost 3 bases, with 14 bases spanning the gap. The CDR3 contains 14 residues. CDR3 region: CASSRRGSLYEQYF. In nucleotides, the CDR3 is TGTGCCAGCAGCAGGAGGGGGAGTCTCTACGAGCAGTACTTC.

This chain uses TRBV7-9 with TRBJ2-7; 10 positions agree with TRBD1. The length of the CDR3 is 15 residues. Trimming took 4 bases from V and 2 from J; bases not matched to a gene: 5. Germline V lookup: CDR1 SEHNR, CDR2 FQNEAQ (reference sequence). CDR3 sequence reads: CASSSRDRGPYEQYF. Here the CDR3 DNA reads TGTGCCAGCAGCTCCCGGGACAGGGGCCCCTACGAGCAGTACTTC.

The chain is built from TRBV5-6 and TRBJ1-2, with D hard to call. Germline V CDR1 and CDR2: SGHDT, YYEEEE. Trimming took off 4 bases at V and 4 bases at J, with 14 bases between the two ends. The CDR3 runs 14 residues. The CDR3 protein is CASSLLASPYGYTF. The CDR3 bases are TGTGCCAGCAGCCTTCTCGCGTCGCCCTATGGCTACACCTTC.

The gene calls are TRBV13 and TRBJ1-1; perhaps TRBD1 as D (5 bases). The CDR3 loop spans 13 amino acids. Per the germline V gene, CDR1 is PRHDT and CDR2 is FYEKMQ (reference sequence). The germline V and J ends were trimmed by 6 bases and 11 bases, with 19 bases remaining between them. CDR3 in DNA: TGTGCCAGCAGGTCGGGACTCGAAGTTTGGGCTTTCTTT. This sequence encodes CASRSGLEVWAFF.

This chain connects TRBV7-3 to TRBJ2-3; TRBD1 might be the D (5 bases). V lost 1 base to trimming and J lost 4 bases, with 6 bases between them. The CDR3 is made up of 13 amino acids. Germline CDR1 is SGHTA and CDR2 is FQGTGA. CDR3 sequence: CASSLMTADTQYF. The CDR3, as DNA: TGTGCCAGCAGCTTAATGACAGCAGATACGCAGTATTTT.

V gene TRBV16 combines with J gene TRBJ2-7; the D is unclear. This CDR3 has 17 residues. From germline, CDR1 is KGHSY and CDR2 FQNENV. V was cut by 1 base and J by 4 bases, with 20 bases left in between. This chain's CDR3 is CASSQLVGAGEVYEQYF. The CDR3 bases are TGTGCCAGCAGCCAATTGGTCGGAGCTGGGGAAGTATACGAGCAGTACTTC.